The 17 T cell receptor beta chains below come from one sample, sequenced in a study of T cells in Graves' hyperthyroidism and ophthalmopathy (dated by TCRdb to about 2019). Libraries were built with multiplex PCR. Sequencing used an Illumina HiSeq 2000. The TCR beta CDR3 regions were amplified from RNA transcripts. The first round of RT-PCR for the TCR CDR3 was performed with the HTBI primer set and the Qiagen OneStep RT-PCR kit. Using fastp trimming at Q25 and MiXCR clonotype assembly, TCRdb reanalyzed the public sequencing data and kept in-frame beta chains. Each entry merges the rows of one CDR3 protein and shows their most common DNA and genes. The sample data list about 59,000 distinct CDR3 sequences, and around 50% of these were observed just once. The top ten clones comprise approximately 3.4% of the sample. The source material was blood. The receptors here all came from an older woman with Graves' ophthalmopathy.

This clonotype has ten or more counts. This chain joins TRBV6-5 and TRBJ2-6; possibly TRBD1 for D (6 bases). V lost 5 bases to trimming and J lost 0 bases, with 14 bases between them. The CDR3 sequence is 17 residues long. The germline V gene encodes CDR1 MNHEY and CDR2 SVGAGI. CDR3 sequence reads: CASSLTGANSGANVLTF. In DNA, the CDR3 is TGTGCCAGCAGTCTGACAGGTGCTAACTCTGGGGCCAACGTCCTGACTTTC.

This clonotype was found many times. The CDR3 is CASSLTGAGETQYF. In DNA form, the CDR3 reads TGTGCCAGCAGCCTCACAGGGGCTGGGGAGACCCAGTACTTC. The V and J genes are TRBV6-5 and TRBJ2-5, with 7 bases lining up with TRBD1. The CDR3 has 14 residues. Germline V gene data show CDR1 as MNHEY and CDR2 as SVGAGI. The V segment lost 6 bases and the J segment 5 bases; nucleotides outside the gene matches: 9.

This clonotype showed up many times. The chain has TRBV7-8 and TRBJ1-1, with D perhaps matching TRBD1 (6 bases). Germline V gene data show CDR1 as SGHVS and CDR2 as FQNEAQ. V was cut by 6 bases and J by 1 base, with 9 bases left in between. There are 13 residues in the CDR3. CDR3 protein: CASRLTGNTEAFF. CDR3 in DNA: TGTGCCAGCAGGCTGACAGGGAACACTGAAGCTTTCTTT.

This rearrangement joins TRBV2 to TRBJ1-5; D may be TRBD1 (6 bases). From germline, CDR1 is SNHLY and CDR2 FYNNEI. The ends were cut back, 7 bases at V and 11 bases at J, with 18 bases in the middle. The CDR3 contains 13 residues. CDR3 in amino acids: CASINRVQETQHF. The CDR3 DNA sequence: TGTGCCAGCATAAACAGGGTACAAGAGACCCAGCATTTT.

At least ten counts were recorded for this clonotype. A read error may account for a junction end that differs from germline. The chain couples TRBV5-5 to TRBJ2-2; D gene unclear. The CDR3 sequence is 14 residues long. Germline CDR1 and CDR2: SGHKS and YYEKEE (reference sequence). The CDR3 protein is CASSLGTKTGELFF. The CDR3 DNA reads as TGTGCCAGCAGCTTGGGGACGAAGACCGGGGAGCTGTTTTTT.

The V gene is TRBV20-1, the J gene TRBJ2-2, with TRBD1 matching 8 bases. V gave up 3 bases and J gave up 5 bases; unmatched junction bases: 5. Germline loops: CDR1 DFQATT, CDR2 SNEGSKA (reference sequence). This CDR3 has 14 amino acids. CDR3 nucleotide sequence: TGCAGTGCTAGGGACAGGGAGGCAACCGGGGAGCTGTTTTTT. It codes for CSARDREATGELFF.

At least ten counts were recorded for this clonotype. The rearrangement uses TRBV27 and TRBJ1-6; D unclear. Trimming took off 0 bases at V and 7 bases at J, with 16 bases between the two ends. CDR1 and CDR2 from the germline V gene are MNHEY and SMNVEV (reference sequence). The length of the CDR3 is 17 residues. The CDR3 DNA sequence: TGTGCCAGCAGTTTATCGATGGGAGCTGGGAGGAATTCACCCCTCCACTTT. Encoded protein: CASSLSMGAGRNSPLHF.

The sample holds many counts of this clonotype. This chain uses TRBV20-1 with TRBJ1-3, with D possibly being TRBD1 (6 bases). V shed 0 bases and J shed 4 bases, with 16 bases lying between them. Germline CDR1 DFQATT, CDR2 SNEGSKA (reference sequence). CDR3 length: 16 residues. CDR3 residues: CSARDVQGRPGNTIYF. CDR3 sequence (DNA): TGCAGTGCTAGAGATGTACAGGGACGGCCAGGAAACACCATATATTTT.

The genes are TRBV5-8 and TRBJ1-6, with 7 nucleotides matching TRBD1. J was trimmed by 7 bases and V by 3 bases; bases with no gene match: 13. This CDR3 contains 17 residues. In germline, CDR1 is SGHTS, CDR2 YDEGEE. CDR3 protein: CASSSQPLGTANSPLHF. In DNA form, the CDR3 reads TGTGCCAGCAGCTCCCAACCTCTGGGGACAGCGAATTCACCCCTCCACTTT.

The table lists this clonotype with a few counts. Germline is not matched at one junction end, which may reflect a read error. The chain joins TRBV6-2 or TRBV6-3 to TRBJ1-1; D remains ambiguous. The CDR3 is 10 residues long. Germline CDR1 MNHEY, CDR2 SVGEGT. This CDR3 reads CASSYTEAFF. CDR3 coding DNA: TGTGCCAGCAGTTACACCGAAGCTTTCTTT.

The rearrangement joins TRBV28 to TRBJ2-7, with 8 bases lining up with TRBD1. The germline V gene has CDR1 MDHEN and CDR2 SYDVKM. The CDR3 is made up of 15 amino acids. Germline trimming cut 3 bases from V and 1 base from J; bases unmatched to any gene: 5. The CDR3 loop is CASSLLDRVSYEQYF. CDR3 coding DNA: TGTGCCAGCAGTTTGCTGGACAGGGTATCCTACGAGCAGTACTTC.

The rearrangement uses TRBV19 and TRBJ2-7; 9 bases agree with TRBD1. Germline lookup yields CDR1 LNHDA and CDR2 SQIVND (reference sequence). V shed 5 bases and J 5 bases; nucleotides not matched to a gene: 7. The CDR3 is 14 residues long. CDR3 region: CASSLGQGLHEQYF. DNA for the CDR3: TGTGCCAGTAGTTTAGGACAGGGGCTCCACGAGCAGTACTTC.

This clonotype was counted many times. V and J are TRBV19 and TRBJ1-1; D not resolved. V lost 6 bases to trimming and J lost 3 bases, with 8 bases between them. The CDR3 sequence is 12 residues long. Looked up from germline, CDR1 is LNHDA and CDR2 is SQIVND (reference sequence). CDR3 coding DNA: TGTGCCAGTAGGGCCAGGTACACTGAAGCTTTCTTT. This translates into CASRARYTEAFF.

The chain recombines TRBV20-1 with TRBJ2-5; 12 bases line up with TRBD2. The germline CDR1 and CDR2 sequences are DFQATT and SNEGSKA (reference sequence). CDR3 length equals 14 residues. V shed 3 bases, J shed 7 bases, and the junction held 6 bases outside the gene matches. The CDR3 nucleotides are TGCAGTGCTAGCCGGCCTAGCGGGGGGGGGACCCAGTACTTC. This encodes CSASRPSGGGTQYF.

The chain couples TRBV20-1 to TRBJ1-2; TRBD1 aligns across 12 bases. The CDR3 contains 17 residues. Germline CDR1 reads DFQATT; CDR2 reads SNEGSKA (reference sequence). The V segment lost 1 base and the J segment 4 bases; nucleotides outside the gene matches: 10. CDR3 DNA: TGCAGTGCTAGAGGGGTGGGGACAGGGGGCAACGGCTATGGCTACACCTTC. It codes for CSARGVGTGGNGYGYTF.

V gene TRBV7-9 combines with J gene TRBJ1-1; D not resolved. Germline V lookup: CDR1 SEHNR, CDR2 FQNEAQ (reference sequence). CDR3 size: 13 residues. V lost 2 bases and J 7 bases, leaving 11 bases between the germline ends. The CDR3 loop reads CASSLRREGEAFF. The CDR3 DNA reads TGTGCCAGCAGCTTAAGGAGGGAGGGTGAAGCTTTCTTT.

At least ten counts were recorded for this clonotype. The J gene is TRBJ1-2, the V gene TRBV5-5; 8 bases agree with TRBD1. Looked up from germline, CDR1 is SGHKS and CDR2 is YYEKEE (reference sequence). With 1 base clipped from V and 2 bases from J, the junction kept 1 base outside the gene matches. CDR3 size: 14 residues. The CDR3 loop reads CASSLRTGNYGYTF. DNA for the CDR3: TGTGCCAGCAGCTTGAGGACAGGGAACTATGGCTACACCTTC.